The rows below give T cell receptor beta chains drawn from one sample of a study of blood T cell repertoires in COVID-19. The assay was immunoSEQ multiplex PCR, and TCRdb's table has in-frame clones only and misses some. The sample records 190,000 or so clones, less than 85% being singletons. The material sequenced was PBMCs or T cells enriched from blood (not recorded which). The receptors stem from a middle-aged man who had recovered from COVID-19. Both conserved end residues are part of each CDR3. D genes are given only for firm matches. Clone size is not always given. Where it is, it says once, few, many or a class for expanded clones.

CDR3nt: TGTGCCAGCAGTGTTGAAGGAGGGACCGGGGAGCTGTTTTTT
CDR3aa: CASSVEGGTGELFF
d_gene: -
j_gene: TRBJ2-2
v_gene: TRBV2
abundance: -

CDR3nt: TGCGCCAGCAGCCAGGATATGACTAGCGGGAGGGTTGGGGCCAACGTCCTGACTTTC
CDR3aa: CASSQDMTSGRVGANVLTF
d_gene: TRBD2
j_gene: TRBJ2-6
v_gene: TRBV4-1
abundance: -

CDR3nt: TGTGCCAGCAGTAGGACAGCTGGTTATGGCTACACCTTC
CDR3aa: CASSRTAGYGYTF
d_gene: -
j_gene: TRBJ1-2
v_gene: TRBV12-3/TRBV12-4
abundance: -

CDR3nt: TGCGCCAGCAGCTGGGGGACTAGCGGGCAGGATACGCAGTATTTT
CDR3aa: CASSWGTSGQDTQYF
d_gene: TRBD2
j_gene: TRBJ2-3
v_gene: TRBV5-1
abundance: -

CDR3nt: TGTGCCAGCAGCTTTGGACAGGGTCGCAACACCGGGGAGCTGTTTTTT
CDR3aa: CASSFGQGRNTGELFF
d_gene: TRBD1
j_gene: TRBJ2-2
v_gene: TRBV5-6
abundance: -

CDR3nt: TGTGCCAGCAGCTTCAAATCCGGGACAGCGCATATGATGAACACTGAAGCTTTCTTT
CDR3aa: CASSFKSGTAHMMNTEAFF
d_gene: TRBD1
j_gene: TRBJ1-1
v_gene: TRBV7-6
abundance: -

CDR3nt: TGTGCCAGCAGCTATGGGGGACACCGCTCCTACGAGCAGTACTTC
CDR3aa: CASSYGGHRSYEQYF
d_gene: -
j_gene: TRBJ2-7
v_gene: TRBV13
abundance: -

CDR3nt: TGCGCCAGCAGCCAAGATTATCTCGGGATCGGAAACACCATATATTTT
CDR3aa: CASSQDYLGIGNTIYF
d_gene: -
j_gene: TRBJ1-3
v_gene: TRBV4-1
abundance: -

CDR3nt: TGTGCCAGCAGTGAGGGGAGAACTAATGAAAAACTGTTTTTT
CDR3aa: CASSEGRTNEKLFF
d_gene: -
j_gene: TRBJ1-4
v_gene: TRBV6-1
abundance: once

CDR3nt: TGCAGCGTTCGGCAGGGCGCCTCCACAGATACGCAGTATTTT
CDR3aa: CSVRQGASTDTQYF
d_gene: -
j_gene: TRBJ2-3
v_gene: TRBV29-1
abundance: -

CDR3nt: TGTGCCAGCAGCTTAGATCGACTTCAAGAGACCCAGTACTTC
CDR3aa: CASSLDRLQETQYF
d_gene: -
j_gene: TRBJ2-5
v_gene: TRBV11-2
abundance: once

CDR3nt: TGCGCCAGCAGCCCCGGGACTAGCGGAGCCACCGGGGAGCTGTTTTTT
CDR3aa: CASSPGTSGATGELFF
d_gene: TRBD2
j_gene: TRBJ2-2
v_gene: TRBV5-1
abundance: -

CDR3nt: TGTGCCAGCAGCGTGGACAGCTTTAGCTCCTATAATTCACCCCTCCACTTT
CDR3aa: CASSVDSFSSYNSPLHF
d_gene: -
j_gene: TRBJ1-6
v_gene: TRBV28
abundance: -

CDR3nt: TGTGCCAGCAGCTTAAGGGGACAGGGGACGACTGGAAACACCATATATTTT
CDR3aa: CASSLRGQGTTGNTIYF
d_gene: TRBD1
j_gene: TRBJ1-3
v_gene: TRBV7-8
abundance: -

CDR3nt: TGTGCCAGCAGCCAAGAAAGAGGGATCCCTGGGGCCAACGTCCTGACTTTC
CDR3aa: CASSQERGIPGANVLTF
d_gene: -
j_gene: TRBJ2-6
v_gene: TRBV4-2
abundance: -

CDR3nt: TGTGCCAGCAGCTCCGATCGACAGGGGTGGTACGAGCAGTACTTC
CDR3aa: CASSSDRQGWYEQYF
d_gene: TRBD1
j_gene: TRBJ2-7
v_gene: TRBV11-3
abundance: -

CDR3nt: TGTGCCAGCAGCCCCTCTAGCGGGAGATACAATGAGCAGTTCTTC
CDR3aa: CASSPSSGRYNEQFF
d_gene: TRBD2
j_gene: TRBJ2-1
v_gene: TRBV6-2/TRBV6-3
abundance: -

CDR3nt: TGTGCCAGCAGTCGAGGGAGCTCCTATAATTCACCCCTCCACTTT
CDR3aa: CASSRGSSYNSPLHF
d_gene: -
j_gene: TRBJ1-6
v_gene: TRBV9
abundance: -

CDR3nt: TGTGCCAGCAGCTGGGGGGGAGACTACGAGCAGTACTTC
CDR3aa: CASSWGGDYEQYF
d_gene: TRBD2
j_gene: TRBJ2-7
v_gene: TRBV11-2
abundance: -

CDR3nt: TGTGCCAGCAGTTTCAGACAGGGTGAAAAACTGTTTTTT
CDR3aa: CASSFRQGEKLFF
d_gene: TRBD1
j_gene: TRBJ1-4
v_gene: TRBV12-3/TRBV12-4
abundance: -

CDR3nt: TGTGCCAGTAGGACCGGGGAAAAACTGTTTTTT
CDR3aa: CASRTGEKLFF
d_gene: -
j_gene: TRBJ1-4
v_gene: TRBV19
abundance: -

CDR3nt: TGTGCCAGCAGCACTAGCGGGAGCAATGAGCAGTTCTTC
CDR3aa: CASSTSGSNEQFF
d_gene: TRBD2
j_gene: TRBJ2-1
v_gene: TRBV7-8
abundance: -

CDR3nt: TGCGCCAGCAGCCAAGAACGAGGGTACACTGAAGCTTTCTTT
CDR3aa: CASSQERGYTEAFF
d_gene: -
j_gene: TRBJ1-1
v_gene: TRBV4-1
abundance: -

CDR3nt: TGTGCCAGCACCCGAGGGTTAGGACAGGGGGCGTCTGGGGCCAACGTCCTGACTTTC
CDR3aa: CASTRGLGQGASGANVLTF
d_gene: TRBD1
j_gene: TRBJ2-6
v_gene: TRBV5-4
abundance: few

CDR3nt: TGCAGTGCTAGTCTGCTGACAGGGGACACTGAAGCTTTCTTT
CDR3aa: CSASLLTGDTEAFF
d_gene: TRBD1
j_gene: TRBJ1-1
v_gene: TRBV20-1
abundance: -

CDR3nt: TGTGCCAGCAGCCAACAGACCGGGACAGGTTGGACTGAAGCTTTCTTT
CDR3aa: CASSQQTGTGWTEAFF
d_gene: TRBD1
j_gene: TRBJ1-1
v_gene: TRBV4-2
abundance: few

CDR3nt: TGCGCCAGCAGCCATACTAGCGACTCCTACGAGCAGTACTTC
CDR3aa: CASSHTSDSYEQYF
d_gene: TRBD2
j_gene: TRBJ2-7
v_gene: TRBV4-1
abundance: once

CDR3nt: TGTGCCAGCAGCTTAGGAGGAGATGGCTACACCTTC
CDR3aa: CASSLGGDGYTF
d_gene: -
j_gene: TRBJ1-2
v_gene: TRBV7-3
abundance: -

CDR3nt: TGTGCCAGTAGTAAGGGGACTTTGACCTACGAGCAGTACTTC
CDR3aa: CASSKGTLTYEQYF
d_gene: -
j_gene: TRBJ2-7
v_gene: TRBV19
abundance: -

CDR3nt: TGTGCCTCCTTGACTAGCGAATCCTACAATGAGCAGTTCTTC
CDR3aa: CASLTSESYNEQFF
d_gene: TRBD2
j_gene: TRBJ2-1
v_gene: TRBV5-6
abundance: -

CDR3nt: TGCGCCAGCAGCTCCTCCCCACTAGCGGGAGTTGAAGAGCAGTACTTC
CDR3aa: CASSSSPLAGVEEQYF
d_gene: TRBD2
j_gene: TRBJ2-7
v_gene: TRBV5-1
abundance: -

CDR3nt: TGTGCCACCAGCAGAGATTTGGGGGCGACTAATGAAAAACTGTTTTTT
CDR3aa: CATSRDLGATNEKLFF
d_gene: -
j_gene: TRBJ1-4
v_gene: TRBV15
abundance: -

CDR3nt: TGTGCCATCAGAATTACGACAGGGTACCACGAGCAGTACTTC
CDR3aa: CAIRITTGYHEQYF
d_gene: TRBD1
j_gene: TRBJ2-7
v_gene: TRBV10-3
abundance: -

CDR3nt: TGTGCCAGCAGGGACCCAGGGGGTGAAAAACTGTTTTTT
CDR3aa: CASRDPGGEKLFF
d_gene: TRBD1
j_gene: TRBJ1-4
v_gene: TRBV5-8
abundance: -

CDR3nt: TGTGCCACCAGTGATTATGGGACAGTAGAGACCCAGTACTTC
CDR3aa: CATSDYGTVETQYF
d_gene: TRBD1
j_gene: TRBJ2-5
v_gene: TRBV24-1
abundance: -

CDR3nt: TGTGCCAGTAGTATGAGGGGGCCAGCCTACGAGCAGTACTTC
CDR3aa: CASSMRGPAYEQYF
d_gene: TRBD1
j_gene: TRBJ2-7
v_gene: TRBV19
abundance: -

CDR3nt: TGTGCCAGCAGCTTACAGGACAGGGTAAACAATGAGCAGTTCTTC
CDR3aa: CASSLQDRVNNEQFF
d_gene: TRBD1
j_gene: TRBJ2-1
v_gene: TRBV7-9
abundance: -

CDR3nt: TGTGCCAGTAGTACCCGTGACCTCTCGAGGATTCTGTTTTTT
CDR3aa: CASSTRDLSRILFF
d_gene: -
j_gene: TRBJ2-2
v_gene: TRBV19
abundance: -

CDR3nt: TGTGCCAGCAGTCGGCAGGGCGGTGAAAAACTGTTTTTT
CDR3aa: CASSRQGGEKLFF
d_gene: -
j_gene: TRBJ1-4
v_gene: TRBV6-5
abundance: -

CDR3nt: TGTGCCAGCACCAGTAGCGGAGATACGCAGTATTTT
CDR3aa: CASTSSGDTQYF
d_gene: -
j_gene: TRBJ2-3
v_gene: TRBV12-3/TRBV12-4
abundance: -

CDR3nt: TGTGCCAGTAGTAGGGACAGCGACTCCTACGAGCAGTACTTC
CDR3aa: CASSRDSDSYEQYF
d_gene: TRBD1
j_gene: TRBJ2-7
v_gene: TRBV19
abundance: once

CDR3nt: TGTGCCAGCAGTGATACGGCAGGGGGCAACTATGGCTACACCTTC
CDR3aa: CASSDTAGGNYGYTF
d_gene: TRBD1
j_gene: TRBJ1-2
v_gene: TRBV2
abundance: -

CDR3nt: TGTGCCAGCAGTACCGGGACAGGGGGCAAGCAGTACTTC
CDR3aa: CASSTGTGGKQYF
d_gene: TRBD1
j_gene: TRBJ2-7
v_gene: TRBV12-3/TRBV12-4
abundance: -

CDR3nt: TGTGCCAGCAGTTTAGCGGACAGGGCGGGGAATCAGCCCCAGCATTTT
CDR3aa: CASSLADRAGNQPQHF
d_gene: TRBD1
j_gene: TRBJ1-5
v_gene: TRBV28
abundance: -

CDR3nt: TGCTCCAGCAGCTTACAGGGGGGCACTGAAGCTTTCTTT
CDR3aa: CSSSLQGGTEAFF
d_gene: TRBD1
j_gene: TRBJ1-1
v_gene: TRBV5-1
abundance: once

CDR3nt: TGTGCCAGCAGCCAAAGGACTAGCGGACAATACGAGCAGTACTTC
CDR3aa: CASSQRTSGQYEQYF
d_gene: TRBD2
j_gene: TRBJ2-7
v_gene: TRBV7-2
abundance: -

CDR3nt: TGCAGTGCTAGTCGTTTGGAGTACGAGCAGTACTTC
CDR3aa: CSASRLEYEQYF
d_gene: -
j_gene: TRBJ2-7
v_gene: TRBV20-1
abundance: -

CDR3nt: TGTGCCAGTAGATCTTCCGGGTTCACAGATACGCAGTATTTT
CDR3aa: CASRSSGFTDTQYF
d_gene: -
j_gene: TRBJ2-3
v_gene: TRBV19
abundance: -

CDR3nt: TGTGCCAGCTCACCACGAGGCTCTTACTACGAGCAGTACTTC
CDR3aa: CASSPRGSYYEQYF
d_gene: -
j_gene: TRBJ2-7
v_gene: TRBV18
abundance: -

CDR3nt: TGTGCCAGCAGCAAAACTCCGGGACAGCTCGGGTATTTT
CDR3aa: CASSKTPGQLGYF
d_gene: -
j_gene: TRBJ2-3
v_gene: TRBV21-1
abundance: -

CDR3nt: TGTGCCAGCAGCCCAGACAGGGGGAACACCGGGGAGCTGTTTTTT
CDR3aa: CASSPDRGNTGELFF
d_gene: TRBD1
j_gene: TRBJ2-2
v_gene: TRBV11-3
abundance: -

CDR3nt: TGTGCCAGCAGTTTAGCGGACCAGGAGGAAAGCTATGGCTACACCTTC
CDR3aa: CASSLADQEESYGYTF
d_gene: -
j_gene: TRBJ1-2
v_gene: TRBV28
abundance: -